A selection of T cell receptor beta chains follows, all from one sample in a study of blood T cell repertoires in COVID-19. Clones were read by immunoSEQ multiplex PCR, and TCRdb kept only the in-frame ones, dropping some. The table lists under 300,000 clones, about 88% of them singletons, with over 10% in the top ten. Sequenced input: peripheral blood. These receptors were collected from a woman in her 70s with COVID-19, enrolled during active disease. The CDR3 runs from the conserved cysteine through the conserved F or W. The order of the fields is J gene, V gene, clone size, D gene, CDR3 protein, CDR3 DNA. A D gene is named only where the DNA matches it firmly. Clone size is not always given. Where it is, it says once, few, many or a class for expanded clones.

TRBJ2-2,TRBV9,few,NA,CASSVSGRNTGELFF,TGTGCCAGCAGCGTATCAGGCAGAAACACCGGGGAGCTGTTTTTT
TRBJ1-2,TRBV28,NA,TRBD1,CASSRGQAAYGYTF,TGTGCCAGCAGTCGGGGACAGGCCGCCTATGGCTACACCTTC
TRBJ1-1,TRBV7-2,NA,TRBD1,CASSFRQGRSTEAFF,TGTGCCAGCAGCTTTCGACAGGGGCGGAGCACTGAAGCTTTCTTT
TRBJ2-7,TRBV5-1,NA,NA,CASSPGHSYEQYF,TGCGCCAGCAGCCCCGGACACTCCTACGAGCAGTACTTC
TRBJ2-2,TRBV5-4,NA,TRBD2,CASRTGAGDTGELFF,TGTGCCAGCAGGACCGGGGCGGGGGACACCGGGGAGCTGTTTTTT
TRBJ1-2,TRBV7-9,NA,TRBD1,CASRGPGQGPGYTF,TGTGCCAGCAGGGGTCCGGGACAGGGGCCTGGCTACACCTTC
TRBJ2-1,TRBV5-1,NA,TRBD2,CASSLKGLAGANEQFF,TGCGCCAGCAGCTTGAAGGGACTAGCAGGGGCCAATGAGCAGTTCTTC
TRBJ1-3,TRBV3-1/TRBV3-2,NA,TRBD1,CASSPRQGLHSGNTIYF,TGTGCCAGCAGCCCTAGACAGGGCCTCCACTCTGGAAACACCATATATTTT
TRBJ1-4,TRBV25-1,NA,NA,CASVGLGLELFF,TGTGCCAGCGTCGGACTGGGGTTGGAACTGTTTTTT
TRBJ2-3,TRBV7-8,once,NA,CASSFRSGGPDTQYF,TGTGCCAGCAGCTTTAGGAGCGGCGGCCCGGATACGCAGTATTTT
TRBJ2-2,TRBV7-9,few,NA,CASSFTMNTGELFF,TGTGCCAGCAGCTTCACTATGAACACCGGGGAGCTGTTTTTT
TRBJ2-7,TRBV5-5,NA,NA,CASCPAPGSYEQYF,TGTGCCAGCTGCCCCGCGCCGGGGAGCTACGAGCAGTACTTC
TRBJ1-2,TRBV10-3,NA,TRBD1,CAIMGTANNYGYTF,TGTGCCATTATGGGGACAGCTAATAACTATGGCTACACCTTC
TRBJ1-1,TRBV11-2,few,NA,CASSLRQGSGNTEAFF,TGTGCCAGCAGCTTAAGGCAGGGTTCGGGCAACACTGAAGCTTTCTTT
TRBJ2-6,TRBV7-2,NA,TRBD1,CASSRTQGAFSSGANVLTF,TGTGCCAGCAGCCGGACACAGGGGGCCTTCTCCTCTGGGGCCAACGTCCTGACTTTC
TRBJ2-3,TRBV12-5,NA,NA,CASGLLGTPIASTDTQYF,TGTGCTAGTGGTTTACTCGGGACACCAATAGCTAGCACAGATACGCAGTATTTT
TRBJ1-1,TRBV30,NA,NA,CAWRVARNTEAFF,TGTGCCTGGAGGGTAGCGCGGAACACTGAAGCTTTCTTT
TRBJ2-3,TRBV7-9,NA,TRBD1,CASSLQGADTQYF,TGTGCCAGCAGCTTGCAGGGGGCAGATACGCAGTATTTT
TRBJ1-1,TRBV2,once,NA,CASSENRESAEAFF,TGTGCCAGCAGTGAGAACAGGGAGAGTGCTGAAGCTTTCTTT
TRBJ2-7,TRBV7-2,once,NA,CASSQSTGNGEQYF,TGTGCCAGCAGCCAGTCGACAGGAAACGGCGAGCAGTACTTC
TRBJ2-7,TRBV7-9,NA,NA,CASSFRGEQYF,TGTGCCAGCAGCTTTAGAGGCGAGCAGTACTTC